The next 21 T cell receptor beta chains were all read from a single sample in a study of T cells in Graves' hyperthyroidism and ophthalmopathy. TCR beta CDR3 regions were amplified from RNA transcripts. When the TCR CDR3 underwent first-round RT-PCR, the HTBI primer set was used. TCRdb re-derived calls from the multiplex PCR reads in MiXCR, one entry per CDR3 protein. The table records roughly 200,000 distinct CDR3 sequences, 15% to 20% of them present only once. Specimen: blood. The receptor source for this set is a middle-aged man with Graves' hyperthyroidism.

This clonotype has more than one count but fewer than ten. The CDR3 bases are TGTGCCAGCAGCCCACGAGGATGGGCCTATGGCTACACCTTC. This translates into CASSPRGWAYGYTF. The chain links TRBV7-9 to TRBJ1-2; no clear D. Trimming shortened V by 5 bases and J by 4 bases, and 14 bases separated the two germline ends. CDR1 is SEHNR, CDR2 FQNEAQ, per germline (reference sequence). The CDR3 consists of 14 residues. Supplemented by reference TRBV7-9 and TRBJ1-2, the full variable domain reads DTGVSQNPRHKITKRGQNVTFRCDPISEHNRLYWYRQTLGQGPEFLTYFQNEAQLEKSRLLSDRFSAERPKGSFSTLEIQRTEQGDSAMYLCASSPRGWAYGYTFGSGTRLTVV.

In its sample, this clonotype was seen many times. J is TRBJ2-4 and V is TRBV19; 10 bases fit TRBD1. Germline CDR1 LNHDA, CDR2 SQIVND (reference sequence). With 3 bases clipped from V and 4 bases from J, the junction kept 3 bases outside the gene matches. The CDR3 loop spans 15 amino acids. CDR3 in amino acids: CASSMAGQGKNIQYF. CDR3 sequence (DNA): TGTGCCAGTAGTATGGCGGGACAGGGGAAAAACATTCAGTACTTC.

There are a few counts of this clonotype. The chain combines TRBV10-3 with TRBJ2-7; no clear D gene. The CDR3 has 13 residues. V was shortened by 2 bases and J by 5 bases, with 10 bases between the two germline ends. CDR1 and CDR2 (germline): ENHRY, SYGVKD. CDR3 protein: CAISELSSDEQYF. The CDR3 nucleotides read TGTGCCATCAGTGAGCTTTCGTCGGACGAGCAGTACTTC.

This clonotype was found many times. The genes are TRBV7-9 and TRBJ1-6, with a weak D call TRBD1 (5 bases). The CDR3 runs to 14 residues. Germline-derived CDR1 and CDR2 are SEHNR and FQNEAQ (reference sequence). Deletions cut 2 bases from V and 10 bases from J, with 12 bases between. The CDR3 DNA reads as TGTGCCAGCAGCTTATTAGGGGCCGGCTCACCCCTCCACTTT. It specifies CASSLLGAGSPLHF.

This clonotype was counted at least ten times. The CDR3 bases are TGTGCCAGCAGCCAAGGTAGGGGGCTCAATCAGCCCCAGCATTTT. This gives the protein CASSQGRGLNQPQHF. The chain uses TRBV3-1 and TRBJ1-5; 7 bases line up with TRBD1. Germline CDR1 and CDR2: LGHDT and YNNKEL (reference sequence). Germline trimming cut 1 base from V and 3 bases from J; bases unmatched to any gene: 3. CDR3 length: 15 amino acids. Supplemented by reference TRBV3-1 and TRBJ1-5, the full variable domain reads DTAVSQTPKYLVTQMGNDKSIKCEQNLGHDTMYWYKQDSKKFLKIMFSYNNKELIINETVPNRFSPKSPDKAHLNLHINSLELGDSAVYFCASSQGRGLNQPQHFGDGTRLSIL.

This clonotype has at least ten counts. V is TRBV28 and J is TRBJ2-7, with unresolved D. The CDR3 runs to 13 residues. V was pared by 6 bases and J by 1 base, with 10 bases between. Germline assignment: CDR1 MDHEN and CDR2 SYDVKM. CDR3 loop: CASRPAGSYEQYF. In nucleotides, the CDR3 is TGTGCCAGCAGGCCAGCCGGTTCCTACGAGCAGTACTTC.

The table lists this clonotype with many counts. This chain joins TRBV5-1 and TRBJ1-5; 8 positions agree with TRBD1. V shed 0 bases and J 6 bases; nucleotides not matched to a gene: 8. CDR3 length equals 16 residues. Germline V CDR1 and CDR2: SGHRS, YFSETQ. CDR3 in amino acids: CASSLEAGGYSQPQHF. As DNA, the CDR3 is TGCGCCAGCAGCTTGGAGGCAGGGGGCTATAGTCAGCCCCAGCATTTT.

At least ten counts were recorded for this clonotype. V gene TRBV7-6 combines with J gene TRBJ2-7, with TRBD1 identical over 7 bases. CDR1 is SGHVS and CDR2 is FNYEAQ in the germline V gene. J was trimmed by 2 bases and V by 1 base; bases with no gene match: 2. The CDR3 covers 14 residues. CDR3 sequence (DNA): TGTGCCAGCAGCTTAGAGCAGGGGGCCTACGAGCAGTACTTC. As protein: CASSLEQGAYEQYF.

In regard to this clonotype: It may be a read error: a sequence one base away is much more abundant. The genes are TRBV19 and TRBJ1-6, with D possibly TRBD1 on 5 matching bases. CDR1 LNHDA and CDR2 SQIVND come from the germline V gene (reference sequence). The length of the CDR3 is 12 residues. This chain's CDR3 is CASSRGNSPPHF. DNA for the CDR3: TGTGCCAGTAGTAGGGGGAATTCACCCCCCCACTTT.

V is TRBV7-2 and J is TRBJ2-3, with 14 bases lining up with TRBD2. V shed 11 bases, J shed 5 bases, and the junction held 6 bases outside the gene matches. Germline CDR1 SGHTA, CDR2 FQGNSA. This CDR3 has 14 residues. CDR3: CAGRLAGGQDTQYF. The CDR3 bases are TGTGCCGGGAGACTAGCGGGGGGGCAAGATACGCAGTATTTT.

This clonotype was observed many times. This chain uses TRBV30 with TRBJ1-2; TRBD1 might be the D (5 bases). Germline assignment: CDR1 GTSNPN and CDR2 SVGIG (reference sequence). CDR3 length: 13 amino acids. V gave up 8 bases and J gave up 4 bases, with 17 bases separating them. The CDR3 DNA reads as TGTGCCAGTACCCGGGACTCCGTCTATGGCTACACCTTC. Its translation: CASTRDSVYGYTF.

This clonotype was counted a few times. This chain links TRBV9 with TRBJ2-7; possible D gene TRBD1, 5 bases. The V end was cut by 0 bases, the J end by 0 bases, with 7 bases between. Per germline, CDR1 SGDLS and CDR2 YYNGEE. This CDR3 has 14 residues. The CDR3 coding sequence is TGTGCCAGCAGCGTAGCGACAGTCTCCTACGAGCAGTACTTC. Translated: CASSVATVSYEQYF.

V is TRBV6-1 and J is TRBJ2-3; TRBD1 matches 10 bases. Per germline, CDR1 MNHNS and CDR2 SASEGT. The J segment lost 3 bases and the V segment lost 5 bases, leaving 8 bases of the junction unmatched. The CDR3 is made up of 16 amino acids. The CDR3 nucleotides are TGTGCCAGCAGTTATTCCGGGGGACAGGGGACAGATACGCAGTATTTT. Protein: CASSYSGGQGTDTQYF.

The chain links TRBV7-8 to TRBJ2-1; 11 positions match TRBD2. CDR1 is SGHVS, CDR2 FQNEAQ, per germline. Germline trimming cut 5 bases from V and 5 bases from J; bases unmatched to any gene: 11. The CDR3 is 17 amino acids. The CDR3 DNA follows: TGTGCCAGCAGCACCGGACTAGCGGGCTGGAGCAACAATGAGCAGTTCTTC. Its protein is CASSTGLAGWSNNEQFF.

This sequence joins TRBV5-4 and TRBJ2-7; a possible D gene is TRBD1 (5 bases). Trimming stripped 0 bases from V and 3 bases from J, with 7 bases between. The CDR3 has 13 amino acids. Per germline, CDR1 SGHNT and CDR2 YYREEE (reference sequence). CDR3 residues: CASSLGQRYEQYF. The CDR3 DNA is TGTGCCAGCAGCTTGGGACAGCGCTACGAGCAGTACTTC.

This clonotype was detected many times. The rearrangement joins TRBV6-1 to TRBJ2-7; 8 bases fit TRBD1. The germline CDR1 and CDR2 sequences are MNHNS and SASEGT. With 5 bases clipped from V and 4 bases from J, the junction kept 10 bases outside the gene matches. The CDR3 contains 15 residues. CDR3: CASSQGQGFGYEQYF. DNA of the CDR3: TGTGCCAGCAGTCAAGGACAGGGCTTTGGTTACGAGCAGTACTTC.

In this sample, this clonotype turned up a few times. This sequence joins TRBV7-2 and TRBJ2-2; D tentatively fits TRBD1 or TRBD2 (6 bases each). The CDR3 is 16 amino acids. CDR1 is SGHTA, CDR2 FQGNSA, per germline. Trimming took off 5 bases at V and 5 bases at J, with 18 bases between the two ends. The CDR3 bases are TGTGCCAGCAGCCCGCGGAGGGGGACGGGTACCGGGGAGCTGTTTTTT. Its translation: CASSPRRGTGTGELFF.

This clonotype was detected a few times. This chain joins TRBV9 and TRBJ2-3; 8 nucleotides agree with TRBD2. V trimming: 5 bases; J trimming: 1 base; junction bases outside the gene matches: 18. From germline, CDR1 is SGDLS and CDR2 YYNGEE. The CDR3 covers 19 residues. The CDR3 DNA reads TGTGCCAGCAGTCTCCCCGTAGGGACTAGTGTTCCTGGCACAGATACGCAGTATTTT. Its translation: CASSLPVGTSVPGTDTQYF. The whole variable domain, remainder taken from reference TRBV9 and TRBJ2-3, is DSGVTQTPKHLITATGQRVTLRCSPRSGDLSVYWYQQSLDQGLQFLIQYYNGEERAKGNILERFSAQQFPDLHSELNLSSLELGDSALYFCASSLPVGTSVPGTDTQYFGPGTRLTVL.

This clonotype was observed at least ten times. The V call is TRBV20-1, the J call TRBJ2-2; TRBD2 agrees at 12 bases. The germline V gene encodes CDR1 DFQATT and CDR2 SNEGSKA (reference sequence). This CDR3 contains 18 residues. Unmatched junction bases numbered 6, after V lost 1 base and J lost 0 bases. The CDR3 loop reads CSARGLGTSGPNTGELFF. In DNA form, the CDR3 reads TGCAGTGCTAGAGGCTTAGGGACTAGCGGGCCGAACACCGGGGAGCTGTTTTTT.

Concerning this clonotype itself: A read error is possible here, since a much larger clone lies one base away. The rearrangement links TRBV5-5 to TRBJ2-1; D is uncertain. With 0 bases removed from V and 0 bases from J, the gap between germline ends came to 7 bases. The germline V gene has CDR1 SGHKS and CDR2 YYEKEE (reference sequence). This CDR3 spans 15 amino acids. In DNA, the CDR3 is TGTGCCAGCAGCTTGGCAGTGGGCTCCTACAATGAGCAGTTCTTC. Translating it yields CASSLAVGSYNEQFF.

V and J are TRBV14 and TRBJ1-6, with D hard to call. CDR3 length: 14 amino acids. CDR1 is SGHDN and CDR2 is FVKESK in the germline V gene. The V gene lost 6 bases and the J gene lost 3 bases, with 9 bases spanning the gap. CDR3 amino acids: CASSPKIYNSPLHF. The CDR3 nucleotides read TGTGCCAGCAGTCCGAAAATCTATAATTCACCCCTCCACTTT.